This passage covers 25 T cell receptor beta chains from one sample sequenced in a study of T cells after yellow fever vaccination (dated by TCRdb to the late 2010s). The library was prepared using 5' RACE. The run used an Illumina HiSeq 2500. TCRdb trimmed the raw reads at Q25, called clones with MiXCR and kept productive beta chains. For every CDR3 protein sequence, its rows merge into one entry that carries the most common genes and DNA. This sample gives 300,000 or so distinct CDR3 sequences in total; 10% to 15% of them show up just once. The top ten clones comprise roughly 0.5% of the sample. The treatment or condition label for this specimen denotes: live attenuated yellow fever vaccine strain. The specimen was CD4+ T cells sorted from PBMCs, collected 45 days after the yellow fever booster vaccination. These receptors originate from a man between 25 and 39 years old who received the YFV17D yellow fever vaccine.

CDR3 sequence reads: CASSQDWESKQETQYF. CDR3 bases: TGCGCCAGCAGCCAAGATTGGGAGAGCAAGCAAGAGACCCAGTACTTC. The V gene is TRBV4-3, the J gene TRBJ2-5, with TRBD2 as a possible D gene (5 bases). The CDR3 loop spans 16 amino acids. Trimming took off 0 bases at V and 2 bases at J, with 13 bases between the two ends. Germline CDR1 and CDR2: LGHNA and YSLEER.

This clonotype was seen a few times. CDR3 in amino acids: CSARTAELLIPYEQYF. In nucleotides, the CDR3 is TGCAGTGCTAGAACAGCGGAGCTCTTAATCCCCTACGAGCAGTACTTC. This chain joins TRBV20-1 and TRBJ2-7; a possible D gene is TRBD2 (5 bases). Germline-derived CDR1 and CDR2 are DFQATT and SNEGSKA (reference sequence). V shed 2 bases and J shed 2 bases, with 19 bases lying between them. The CDR3 contains 16 residues.

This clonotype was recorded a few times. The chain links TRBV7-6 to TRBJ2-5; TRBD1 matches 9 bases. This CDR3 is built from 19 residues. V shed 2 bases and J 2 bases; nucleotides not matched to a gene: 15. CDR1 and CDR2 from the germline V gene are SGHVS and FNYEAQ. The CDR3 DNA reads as TGTGCCAGCAGCTTACGAGGGTGGAGCTGGACAGGGGCACAAGAGACCCAGTACTTC. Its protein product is CASSLRGWSWTGAQETQYF.

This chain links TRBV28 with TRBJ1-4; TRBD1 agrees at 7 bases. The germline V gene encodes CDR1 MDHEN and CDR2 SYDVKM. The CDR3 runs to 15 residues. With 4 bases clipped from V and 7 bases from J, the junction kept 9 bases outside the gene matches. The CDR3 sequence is CASSSMAGGSEKLFF. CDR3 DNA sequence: TGTGCCAGCAGTTCCATGGCAGGGGGAAGTGAAAAACTGTTTTTT.

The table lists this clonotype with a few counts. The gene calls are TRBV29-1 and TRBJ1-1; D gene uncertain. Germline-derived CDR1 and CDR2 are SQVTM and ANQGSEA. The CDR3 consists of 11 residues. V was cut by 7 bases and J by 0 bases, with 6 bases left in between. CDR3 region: CSAEMNTEAFF. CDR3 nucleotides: TGCAGCGCGGAGATGAACACTGAAGCTTTCTTT.

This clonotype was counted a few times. CDR3 nucleotides: TGTGCATCGGGGGTTTCCTATGGCTACACCTTC. This encodes CASGVSYGYTF. V and J are TRBV10-3 and TRBJ1-2; tentatively, D is TRBD1 (5 bases). Germline V lookup: CDR1 ENHRY, CDR2 SYGVKD. This CDR3 contains 11 residues.

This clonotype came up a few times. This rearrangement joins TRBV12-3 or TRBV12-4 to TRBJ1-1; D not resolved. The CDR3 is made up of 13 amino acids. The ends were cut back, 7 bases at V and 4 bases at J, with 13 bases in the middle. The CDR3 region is CASNLERTTEAFF. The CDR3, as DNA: TGTGCCAGCAACCTTGAACGCACCACTGAAGCTTTCTTT.

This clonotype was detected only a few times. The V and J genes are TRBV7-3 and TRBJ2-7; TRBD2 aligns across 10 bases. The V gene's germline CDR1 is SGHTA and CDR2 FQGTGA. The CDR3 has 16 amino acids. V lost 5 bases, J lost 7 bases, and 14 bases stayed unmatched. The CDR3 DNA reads TGTGCCAGCAGCCCCAGCCCCCTAGCGGGAGCGAATGAGCAGTACTTC. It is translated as CASSPSPLAGANEQYF.

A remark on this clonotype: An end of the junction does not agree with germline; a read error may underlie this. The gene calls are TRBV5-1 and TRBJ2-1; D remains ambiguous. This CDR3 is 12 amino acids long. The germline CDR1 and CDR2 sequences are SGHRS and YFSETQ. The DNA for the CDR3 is TGCGCCAGCAGCTTGGTGGTGAATGAGCATTTCTTC. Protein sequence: CASSLVVNEHFF.

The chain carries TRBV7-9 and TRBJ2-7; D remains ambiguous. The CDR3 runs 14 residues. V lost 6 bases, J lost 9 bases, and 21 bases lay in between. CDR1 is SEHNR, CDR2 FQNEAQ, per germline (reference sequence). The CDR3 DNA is TGTGCCAGCAGTTACAACCGATCCCCCTATAGGCAGTACTTC. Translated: CASSYNRSPYRQYF.

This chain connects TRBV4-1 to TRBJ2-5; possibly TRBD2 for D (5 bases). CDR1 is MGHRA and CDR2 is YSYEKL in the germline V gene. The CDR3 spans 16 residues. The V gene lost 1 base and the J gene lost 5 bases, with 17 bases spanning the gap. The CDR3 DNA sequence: TGCGCCAGCAGCCAAGTTTCCCCGGCTTCGGGGGAGACCCAGTACTTC. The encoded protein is CASSQVSPASGETQYF.

CDR3 residues: CSARKTGDPYEQYF. DNA for the CDR3: TGCAGTGCTAGGAAGACAGGGGACCCCTACGAGCAGTACTTC. The chain couples TRBV20-1 to TRBJ2-7, with TRBD1 matching over 8 bases. CDR1 is DFQATT, CDR2 SNEGSKA, per germline (reference sequence). The CDR3 runs 14 residues. J lost 2 bases, V lost 3 bases, and 6 bases had no gene match.

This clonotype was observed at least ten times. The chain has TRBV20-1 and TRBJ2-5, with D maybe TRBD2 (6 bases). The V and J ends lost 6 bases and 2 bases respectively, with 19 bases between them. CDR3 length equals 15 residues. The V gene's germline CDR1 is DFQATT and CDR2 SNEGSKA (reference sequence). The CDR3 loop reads CSASPLGLAQETQYF. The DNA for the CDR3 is TGCAGTGCAAGCCCGTTGGGACTTGCGCAAGAGACCCAGTACTTC.

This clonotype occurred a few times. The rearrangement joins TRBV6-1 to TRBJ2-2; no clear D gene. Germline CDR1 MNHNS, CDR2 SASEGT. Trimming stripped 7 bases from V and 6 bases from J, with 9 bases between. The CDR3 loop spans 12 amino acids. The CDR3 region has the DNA TGTGCCAGCACCCGAAGCGCCGGGGAGCTGTTTTTT. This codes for CASTRSAGELFF.

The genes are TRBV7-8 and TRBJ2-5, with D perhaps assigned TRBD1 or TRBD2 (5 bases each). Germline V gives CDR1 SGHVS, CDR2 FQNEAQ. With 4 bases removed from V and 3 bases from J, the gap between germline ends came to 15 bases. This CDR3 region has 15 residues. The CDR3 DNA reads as TGTGCCAGCAGCTGGGCCGGGACCCTGAAAGAGACCCAGTACTTC. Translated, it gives CASSWAGTLKETQYF.

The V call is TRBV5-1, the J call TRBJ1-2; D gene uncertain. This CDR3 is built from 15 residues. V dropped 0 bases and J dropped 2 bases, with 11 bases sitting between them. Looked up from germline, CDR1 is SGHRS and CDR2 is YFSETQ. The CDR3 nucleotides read TGCGCCAGCAGCTTGGATTCCGGGGTAAACTATGGCTACACCTTC. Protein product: CASSLDSGVNYGYTF.

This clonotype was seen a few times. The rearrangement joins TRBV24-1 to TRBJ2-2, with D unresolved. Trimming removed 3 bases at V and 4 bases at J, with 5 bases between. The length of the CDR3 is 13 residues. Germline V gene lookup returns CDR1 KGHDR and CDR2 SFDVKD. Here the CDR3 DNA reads TGTGCCACCAGTGATCCCTTCACCGGGGAGCTGTTTTTT. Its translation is CATSDPFTGELFF.

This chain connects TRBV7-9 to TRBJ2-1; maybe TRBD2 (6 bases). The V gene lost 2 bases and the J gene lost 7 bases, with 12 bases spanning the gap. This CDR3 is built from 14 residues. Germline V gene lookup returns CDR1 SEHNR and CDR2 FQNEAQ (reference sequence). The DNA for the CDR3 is TGTGCCAGCAGCTTATCCATCGGGAGAAATGAGCAGTTCTTC. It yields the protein CASSLSIGRNEQFF. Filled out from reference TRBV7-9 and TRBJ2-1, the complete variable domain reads DTGVSQNPRHKITKRGQNVTFRCDPISEHNRLYWYRQTLGQGPEFLTYFQNEAQLEKSRLLSDRFSAERPKGSFSTLEIQRTEQGDSAMYLCASSLSIGRNEQFFGPGTRLTVL.

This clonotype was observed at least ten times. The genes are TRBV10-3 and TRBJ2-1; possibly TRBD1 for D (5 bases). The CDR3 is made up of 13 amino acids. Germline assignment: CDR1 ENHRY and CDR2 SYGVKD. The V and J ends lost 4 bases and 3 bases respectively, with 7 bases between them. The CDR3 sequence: CAISVDSYNEQFF. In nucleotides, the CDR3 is TGTGCCATCAGTGTCGACAGCTACAATGAGCAGTTCTTC.

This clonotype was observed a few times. CDR3 protein: CASSYDAGPDSSYNSPLHF. CDR3 bases: TGTGCCAGCAGTTACGACGCCGGCCCGGACAGCTCCTATAATTCACCCCTCCACTTT. The chain combines TRBV6-5 with TRBJ1-6; possible D gene TRBD1, 6 bases. Germline CDR1 reads MNHEY; CDR2 reads SVGAGI. The CDR3 covers 19 residues. V lost 2 bases and J lost 0, with 17 bases in between.

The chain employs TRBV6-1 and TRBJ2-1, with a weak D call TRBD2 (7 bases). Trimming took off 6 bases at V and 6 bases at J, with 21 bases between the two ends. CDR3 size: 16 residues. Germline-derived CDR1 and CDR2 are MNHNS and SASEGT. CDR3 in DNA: TGTGCCAGCAGAAATATACAGGGATGGGAGGGCAATGAGCAGTTCTTC. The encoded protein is CASRNIQGWEGNEQFF.

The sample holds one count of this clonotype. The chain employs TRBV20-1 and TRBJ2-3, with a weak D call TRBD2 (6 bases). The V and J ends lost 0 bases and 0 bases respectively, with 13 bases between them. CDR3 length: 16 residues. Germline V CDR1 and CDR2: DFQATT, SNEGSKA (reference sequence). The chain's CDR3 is CSARDRSGTSTDTQYF. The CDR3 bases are TGCAGTGCTAGAGATCGTAGCGGTACTAGCACAGATACGCAGTATTTT.

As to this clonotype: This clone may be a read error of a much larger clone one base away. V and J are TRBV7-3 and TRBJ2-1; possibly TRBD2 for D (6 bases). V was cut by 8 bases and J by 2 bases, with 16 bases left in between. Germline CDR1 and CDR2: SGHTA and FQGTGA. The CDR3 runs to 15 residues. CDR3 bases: TGTGCCAGCGCGGGATGCCTCGACGCCTACAATGAGCAGTTCTTC. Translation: CASAGCLDAYNEQFF. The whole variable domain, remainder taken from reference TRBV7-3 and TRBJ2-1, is GAGVSQTPSNKVTEKGKYVELRCDPISGHTALYWYRQSLGQGPEFLIYFQGTGAADDSGLPNDRFFAVRPEGSVSTLKIQRTERGDSAVYLCASAGCLDAYNEQFFGPGTRLTVL.

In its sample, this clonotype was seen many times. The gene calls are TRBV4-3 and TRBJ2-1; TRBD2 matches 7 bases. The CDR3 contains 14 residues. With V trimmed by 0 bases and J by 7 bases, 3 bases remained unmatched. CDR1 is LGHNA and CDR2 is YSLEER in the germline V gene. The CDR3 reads CASSQDPSGNEQFF. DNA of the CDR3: TGCGCCAGCAGCCAAGACCCTAGCGGAAATGAGCAGTTCTTC.

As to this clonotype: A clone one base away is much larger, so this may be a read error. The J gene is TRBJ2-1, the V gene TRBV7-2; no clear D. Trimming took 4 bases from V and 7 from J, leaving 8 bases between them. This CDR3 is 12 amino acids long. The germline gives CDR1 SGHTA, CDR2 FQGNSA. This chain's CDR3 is CASSSRKNEQFF. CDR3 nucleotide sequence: TGTGCCAGCAGCTCCAGAAAGAATGAGCAGTTCTTC.